This record looks at one T cell receptor beta chain sequence and its context. Method: immunoSEQ multiplex PCR; TCRdb's copy keeps in-frame clones and lacks some. The data contain under 85,000 clones, approximately 96% of them singletons. The germline CDR1 and CDR2 sequences are SGHRS and YFSETQ. CDR3 length equals 15 residues. V shed 4 bases and J shed 6 bases, with 18 bases lying between them. This entry is derived from a study of technical replicates of blood from a handful of donors. J is TRBJ2-3 and V is TRBV5-1; a weak D match, TRBD1 (6 bases). The origin of this receptor is a human donor in good health. Sequenced input: T cells isolated from PBMCs. This CDR3 is CASSNELTGYDTQYF. As DNA, the CDR3 is TGCGCCAGCAGCAACGAGTTGACAGGTTACGATACGCAGTATTTT.